Below are 25 T cell receptor beta chains sequenced from a single sample in a study of PD-1 blockade in classical Hodgkin lymphoma. Relapses following autologous stem cell transplantation were seen in all patients, with brentuximab vedotin exposure varying. Assay: immunoSEQ multiplex PCR; the TCRdb copy retains only in-frame clones and omits some. The table records 43,000 or so clones, roughly 86% of them present only once. This specimen consisted of peripheral blood mononuclear cells (PBMCs), obtained at baseline. Every receptor here comes from a human donor with classical Hodgkin lymphoma.

The genes are TRBV6-1 and TRBJ2-6; TRBD2 agrees at 7 bases. Losses at the gene ends were 8 bases for V and 2 bases for J; bases not matched to a gene: 3. CDR3 length equals 14 residues. Germline V lookup: CDR1 MNHNS, CDR2 SASEGT. CDR3 DNA sequence: TGTGCCAGCTTCGCGGGAGCTGGGGCCAACGTCCTGACTTTC. It yields the protein CASFAGAGANVLTF.

The CDR3 sequence is CASSRTSGGVNEQFF. The CDR3 DNA follows: TGTGCCAGCAGCCGGACTAGCGGGGGGGTCAATGAGCAGTTCTTC. The rearrangement uses TRBV7-9 and TRBJ2-1, with 15 bases aligning to TRBD2. Germline CDR1 is SEHNR and CDR2 is FQNEAQ (reference sequence). The CDR3 totals 15 residues. V shed 5 bases, J shed 6 bases, and the junction held 2 bases outside the gene matches.

The chain joins TRBV19 to TRBJ1-5; perhaps TRBD1 as D (5 bases). CDR1 and CDR2 from the germline V gene are LNHDA and SQIVND (reference sequence). Trimming shortened V by 3 bases and J by 4 bases, and 13 bases separated the two germline ends. This CDR3 has 15 residues. CDR3 in DNA: TGTGCCAGTAGTATCTTCGTTCAGGGAAATCAGCCCCAGCATTTT. Amino acid sequence: CASSIFVQGNQPQHF.

V gene TRBV27 combines with J gene TRBJ2-7, with 8 positions matching TRBD1. V shed 6 bases, J shed 5 bases, and the junction held 6 bases outside the gene matches. CDR3 length: 13 amino acids. Per the germline V gene, CDR1 is MNHEY and CDR2 is SMNVEV (reference sequence). CDR3 nucleotides: TGTGCCAGCAGGAGGACAGGGTTCCACGAGCAGTACTTC. Translated: CASRRTGFHEQYF.

This clone has only one observation. The chain has TRBV4-2 and TRBJ2-5; no firm D call. Trimming removed 3 bases at V and 2 bases at J, with 4 bases between. CDR1 and CDR2 (germline): LGHNA, YNFKEQ. This CDR3 contains 12 residues. In nucleotides, the CDR3 is TGTGCCAGCAGCCAGCCTCAAGAGACCCAGTACTTC. Its protein is CASSQPQETQYF.

V and J are TRBV9 and TRBJ2-5, with 10 bases that match TRBD2. Trimming took 3 bases from V and 6 from J; bases not matched to a gene: 8. Germline-derived CDR1 and CDR2 are SGDLS and YYNGEE. This CDR3 spans 15 amino acids. CDR3 loop: CASSAKGLALQTQYF. The CDR3 nucleotides read TGTGCCAGCAGCGCCAAGGGACTAGCGTTGCAGACCCAGTACTTC.

The J gene is TRBJ1-4, the V gene TRBV5-5, with 7 bases fitting TRBD1. After removal of 4 bases from V and 8 bases from J, the junction contained 11 bases not matched to a gene. CDR1 SGHKS and CDR2 YYEKEE come from the germline V gene (reference sequence). The CDR3 has 15 residues. The CDR3 bases are TGTGCCAGCAGCGTTGGCCCACAGGGGAGCGAAAAACTGTTTTTT. It yields the protein CASSVGPQGSEKLFF.

The chain uses TRBV27 and TRBJ1-1; D remains unclear. Germline-derived CDR1 and CDR2 are MNHEY and SMNVEV (reference sequence). The CDR3 loop spans 13 amino acids. V was clipped by 7 bases and J by 6 bases, with 15 bases between them. This CDR3 reads CASNPVSGPEAFF. CDR3 DNA sequence: TGTGCCAGCAACCCAGTATCTGGACCTGAAGCTTTCTTT.

The chain links TRBV19 to TRBJ1-2; possible D gene TRBD1, 5 bases. V was shortened by 0 bases and J by 2 bases, with 13 bases between the two germline ends. The CDR3 length is 16 residues. CDR1 is LNHDA, CDR2 SQIVND, per germline (reference sequence). The CDR3 region has the DNA TGTGCCAGTAGTATAGATGACAGCCTGCTGAACTATGGCTACACCTTC. Its translation: CASSIDDSLLNYGYTF.

The gene calls are TRBV27 and TRBJ2-3; 8 nucleotides align to TRBD1. Germline-derived CDR1 and CDR2 are MNHEY and SMNVEV (reference sequence). The CDR3 sequence is 14 residues long. Germline trimming cut 6 bases from V and 1 base from J; bases unmatched to any gene: 3. CDR3 region: CASSLRGRTDTQYF. The CDR3 DNA is TGTGCCAGCAGCCTCAGGGGGCGCACAGATACGCAGTATTTT.

The chain recombines TRBV10-3 with TRBJ2-7, with TRBD1 matching 9 bases. This CDR3 has 14 amino acids. Germline CDR1 reads ENHRY; CDR2 reads SYGVKD. V trimming: 3 bases; J trimming: 2 bases; junction bases outside the gene matches: 2. The CDR3 reads CAISDRDRAYEQYF. In DNA form, the CDR3 reads TGTGCCATCAGTGACCGGGACAGGGCCTACGAGCAGTACTTC.

CDR3 sequence: CASSQASLNIQYF. In DNA, the CDR3 is TGTGCCAGCAGCCAGGCCAGTTTGAACATTCAGTACTTC. This chain uses TRBV14 with TRBJ2-4; D is ambiguous. The CDR3 sequence is 13 residues long. The ends were cut back, 3 bases at V and 7 bases at J, with 10 bases in the middle. Germline values: CDR1 SGHDN, CDR2 FVKESK.

V is TRBV5-1 and J is TRBJ2-3; either TRBD1 or TRBD2 may fit D (6 bases each). CDR1 is SGHRS and CDR2 is YFSETQ in the germline V gene. Trimming took 0 bases from V and 1 from J, leaving 12 bases between them. The CDR3 totals 16 residues. Here the CDR3 DNA reads TGCGCCAGCAGCTTGGGTGGGGGGCCTGGCACAGATACGCAGTATTTT. Its translation is CASSLGGGPGTDTQYF.

The V call is TRBV6-1, the J call TRBJ1-4; perhaps TRBD1 as D (5 bases). The CDR3 loop spans 15 amino acids. V lost 1 base to trimming and J lost 0 bases, with 6 bases between them. Germline loops: CDR1 MNHNS, CDR2 SASEGT. CDR3 sequence: CASSEGGTTNEKLFF. The CDR3 DNA sequence: TGTGCCAGCAGTGAAGGGGGGACAACTAATGAAAAACTGTTTTTT.

The rearrangement links TRBV28 to TRBJ2-7; D call uncertain. The germline gives CDR1 MDHEN, CDR2 SYDVKM. V lost 6 bases to trimming and J lost 5 bases, with 11 bases between them. The CDR3 extends over 12 amino acids. The DNA for the CDR3 is TGTGCCAGCAGCCGCCTATCCGACGAGCAGTACTTC. Its translation is CASSRLSDEQYF.

V and J are TRBV19 and TRBJ1-2; D is uncertain. Trimming took 3 bases from V and 4 from J, leaving 12 bases between them. This CDR3 spans 14 amino acids. Per germline, CDR1 LNHDA and CDR2 SQIVND (reference sequence). CDR3 region: CASSMRGSAYGYTF. The CDR3 nucleotides read TGTGCCAGTAGTATGCGGGGATCGGCCTATGGCTACACCTTC.

CDR3 coding DNA: TGTGCCAGCAGTCTCAGGGGGCGGGACTATGGCTACACCTTC. Translated, it gives CASSLRGRDYGYTF. The chain is built from TRBV28 and TRBJ1-2; 8 nucleotides agree with TRBD1. Per the germline V gene, CDR1 is MDHEN and CDR2 is SYDVKM. V lost 5 bases, J lost 3 bases, and 5 bases stayed unmatched. The CDR3 extends over 14 amino acids.

The chain employs TRBV19 and TRBJ1-3, with 10 bases aligning to TRBD1. The CDR3 has 19 residues. CDR1 is LNHDA, CDR2 SQIVND, per germline (reference sequence). The trim removed 2 bases at V and 1 base at J, leaving 11 bases unmatched. The CDR3 reads CASSIRSLDRGRSGNTIYF. DNA of the CDR3: TGTGCCAGTAGTATACGAAGCCTCGACAGGGGGCGATCTGGAAACACCATATATTTT.

The chain joins TRBV5-1 to TRBJ2-3; 9 bases line up with TRBD2. CDR3 length: 14 amino acids. With 7 bases clipped from V and 2 bases from J, the junction kept 5 bases outside the gene matches. CDR1 is SGHRS and CDR2 is YFSETQ in the germline V gene. The CDR3 reads CASRTSEYTDTQYF. Here the CDR3 DNA reads TGCGCCAGCCGGACTAGCGAGTACACAGATACGCAGTATTTT.

This clone was detected only once. The chain recombines TRBV6-1 with TRBJ1-1; the match to TRBD1 covers 7 bases. The CDR3 loop spans 14 amino acids. Germline CDR1 MNHNS, CDR2 SASEGT. Trimming took 5 bases from V and 6 from J; bases not matched to a gene: 9. The CDR3 protein is CASSLTGSSAEAFF. The DNA for the CDR3 is TGTGCCAGCAGTTTGACAGGGAGTAGCGCTGAAGCTTTCTTT.

The rearrangement links TRBV7-2 to TRBJ2-5; no firm D call. Germline CDR1 and CDR2: SGHTA and FQGNSA. The CDR3 is 16 residues long. V lost 4 bases, J lost 0 bases, and 15 bases lay in between. CDR3 region: CASSYPPRGDQETQYF. For the CDR3, the DNA is TGTGCCAGCAGCTACCCCCCCCGTGGGGACCAAGAGACCCAGTACTTC. The whole variable domain, remainder taken from reference TRBV7-2 and TRBJ2-5, is GAGVSQSPSNKVTEKGKDVELRCDPISGHTALYWYRQSLGQGLEFLIYFQGNSAPDKSGLPSDRFSAERTGGSVSTLTIQRTQQEDSAVYLCASSYPPRGDQETQYFGPGTRLLVL.

The rearrangement joins TRBV11-2 to TRBJ2-3; D perhaps matches TRBD1 (6 bases). V lost 0 bases to trimming and J lost 0 bases, with 13 bases between them. This CDR3 has 17 amino acids. Germline CDR1 reads SGHAT; CDR2 reads FQNNGV. The CDR3 nucleotides read TGTGCCAGCAGCTTAGATCGAGCCAGGGGTAGCACAGATACGCAGTATTTT. This encodes CASSLDRARGSTDTQYF.

V is TRBV7-8 and J is TRBJ2-7; D could derive from TRBD1 or TRBD2 (5 bases each). The CDR3 has 14 residues. Trimming pared 1 base from V and 9 bases from J, leaving 16 bases between. Germline CDR1 and CDR2: SGHVS and FQNEAQ. The CDR3 loop is CASSLGGLSLGQYF. The CDR3 bases are TGTGCCAGCAGCTTAGGGGGGTTAAGTTTAGGGCAGTACTTC.

This chain connects TRBV5-1 to TRBJ1-2, with a weak D call TRBD1 (5 bases). The CDR3 totals 14 residues. Trimming took off 0 bases at V and 4 bases at J, with 10 bases between the two ends. Germline V gives CDR1 SGHRS, CDR2 YFSETQ. CDR3 in amino acids: CASSLGQSAYGYTF. The CDR3, as DNA: TGCGCCAGCAGCTTGGGACAGTCCGCCTATGGCTACACCTTC.

The table lists this clone with a few counts. This chain links TRBV5-1 with TRBJ1-4, with D unresolved. There are 15 residues in the CDR3. CDR1 and CDR2 from the germline V gene are SGHRS and YFSETQ. Trimming took off 4 bases at V and 8 bases at J, with 18 bases between the two ends. CDR3 region: CASSPSSTAREKLFF. The CDR3 DNA reads as TGCGCCAGCAGCCCCAGTAGTACCGCTAGGGAAAAACTGTTTTTT.